This section outlines one TCR beta chain sequence together with its context. Antigen: not known. This sample was taken from a study of shared clonotypes between healthy human individuals. Study overall: Donor composition was two women and three men, aged 18 to 49.

Execution of the assay was at deep level. Here immunoSEQ multiplex PCR was the method, and the copy in TCRdb shows in-frame clones only, minus some. This table has approximately 1,500,000 clones, roughly 95% appearing once. Unmatched junction bases numbered 18, after V lost 9 bases and J lost 0 bases. Germline V gene sequence: CDR1 MDHEN, CDR2 SYDVKM. There are 19 residues in the CDR3. Whole-study findings and limits: It was the non-shared clonotypes that had lower generation probabilities than clonotypes shared by all four donors. Apart from blood, nothing was sampled; tissue repertoires likely differ.

This clonotype was obtained from a man younger than 40 in good health. This chain connects TRBV28 to TRBJ2-3; 10 bases agree with TRBD2. Sequenced input: naive CD4+ T cells sorted from blood. Subset here: CD45RA+ positively selected. The CDR3 spells CASVGNSGRSTTSTDTQYF. The CDR3 region has the DNA TGTGCCAGTGTTGGGAATAGCGGGAGGTCAACAACTAGCACAGATACGCAGTATTTT.